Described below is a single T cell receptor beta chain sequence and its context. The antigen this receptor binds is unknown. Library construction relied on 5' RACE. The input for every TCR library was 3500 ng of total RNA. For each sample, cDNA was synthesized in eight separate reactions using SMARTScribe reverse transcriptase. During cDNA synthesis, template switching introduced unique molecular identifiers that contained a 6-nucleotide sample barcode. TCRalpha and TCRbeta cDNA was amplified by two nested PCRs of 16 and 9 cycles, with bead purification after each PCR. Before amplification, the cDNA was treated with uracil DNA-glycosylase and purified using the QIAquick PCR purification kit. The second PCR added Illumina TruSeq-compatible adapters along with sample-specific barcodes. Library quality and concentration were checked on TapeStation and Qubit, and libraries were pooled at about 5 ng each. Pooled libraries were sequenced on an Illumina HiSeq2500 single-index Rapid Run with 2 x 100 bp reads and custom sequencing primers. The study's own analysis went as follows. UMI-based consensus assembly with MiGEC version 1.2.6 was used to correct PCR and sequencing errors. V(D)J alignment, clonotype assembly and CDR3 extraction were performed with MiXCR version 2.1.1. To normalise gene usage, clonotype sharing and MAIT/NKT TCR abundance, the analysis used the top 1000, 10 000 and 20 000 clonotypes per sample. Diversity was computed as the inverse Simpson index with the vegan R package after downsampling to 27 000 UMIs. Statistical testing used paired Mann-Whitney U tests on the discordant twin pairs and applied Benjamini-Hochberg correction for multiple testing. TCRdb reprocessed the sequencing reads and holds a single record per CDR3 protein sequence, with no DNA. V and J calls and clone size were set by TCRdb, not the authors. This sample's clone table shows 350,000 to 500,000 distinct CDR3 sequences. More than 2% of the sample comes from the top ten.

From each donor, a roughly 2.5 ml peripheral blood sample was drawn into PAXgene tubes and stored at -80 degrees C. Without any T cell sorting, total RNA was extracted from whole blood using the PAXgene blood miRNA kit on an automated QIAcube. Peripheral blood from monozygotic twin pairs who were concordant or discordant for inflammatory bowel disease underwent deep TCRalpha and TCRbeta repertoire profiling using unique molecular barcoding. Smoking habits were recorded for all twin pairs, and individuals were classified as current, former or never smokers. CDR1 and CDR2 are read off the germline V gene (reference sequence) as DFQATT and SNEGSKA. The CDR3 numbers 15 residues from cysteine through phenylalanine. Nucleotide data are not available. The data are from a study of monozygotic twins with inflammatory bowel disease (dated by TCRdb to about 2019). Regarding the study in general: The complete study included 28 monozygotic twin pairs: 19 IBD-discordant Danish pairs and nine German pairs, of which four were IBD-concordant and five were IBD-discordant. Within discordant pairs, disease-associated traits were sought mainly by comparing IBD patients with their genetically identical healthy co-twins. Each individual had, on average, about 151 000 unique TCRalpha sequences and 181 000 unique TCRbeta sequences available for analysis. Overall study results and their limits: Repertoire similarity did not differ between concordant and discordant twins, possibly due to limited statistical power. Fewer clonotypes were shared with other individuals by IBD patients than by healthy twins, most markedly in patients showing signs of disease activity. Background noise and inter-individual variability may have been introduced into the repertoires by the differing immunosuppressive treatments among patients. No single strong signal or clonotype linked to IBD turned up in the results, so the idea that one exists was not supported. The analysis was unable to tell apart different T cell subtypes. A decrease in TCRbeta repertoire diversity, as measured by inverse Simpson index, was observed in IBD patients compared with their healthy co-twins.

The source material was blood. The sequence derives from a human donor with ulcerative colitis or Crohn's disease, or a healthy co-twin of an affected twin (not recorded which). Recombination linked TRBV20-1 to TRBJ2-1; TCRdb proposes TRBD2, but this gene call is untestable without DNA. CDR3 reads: CSARDRVAGSREQFF.